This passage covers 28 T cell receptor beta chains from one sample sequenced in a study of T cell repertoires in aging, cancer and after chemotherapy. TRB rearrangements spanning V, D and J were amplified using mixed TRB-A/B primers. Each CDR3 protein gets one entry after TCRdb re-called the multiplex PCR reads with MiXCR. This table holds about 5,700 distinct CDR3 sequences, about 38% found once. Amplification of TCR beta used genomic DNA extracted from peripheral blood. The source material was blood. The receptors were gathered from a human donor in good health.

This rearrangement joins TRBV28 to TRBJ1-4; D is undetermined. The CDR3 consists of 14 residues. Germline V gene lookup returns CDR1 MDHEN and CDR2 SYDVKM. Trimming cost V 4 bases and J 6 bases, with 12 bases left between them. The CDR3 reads CASSSVVRDEKLFF. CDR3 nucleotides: TGTGCCAGCAGTTCAGTAGTCAGAGATGAAAAACTGTTTTTT. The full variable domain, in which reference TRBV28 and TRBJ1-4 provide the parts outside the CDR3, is DVKVTQSSRYLVKRTGEKVFLECVQDMDHENMFWYRQDPGLGLRLIYFSYDVKMKEKGDIPEGYSVSREKKERFSLILESASTNQTSMYLCASSSVVRDEKLFFGSGTQLSVL.

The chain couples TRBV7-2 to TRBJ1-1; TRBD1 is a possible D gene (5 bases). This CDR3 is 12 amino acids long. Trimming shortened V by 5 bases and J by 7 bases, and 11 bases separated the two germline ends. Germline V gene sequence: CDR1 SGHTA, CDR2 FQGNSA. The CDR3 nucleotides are TGTGCCAGCAGCCGGGGGAGCTTTGAAGCTTTCTTT. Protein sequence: CASSRGSFEAFF.

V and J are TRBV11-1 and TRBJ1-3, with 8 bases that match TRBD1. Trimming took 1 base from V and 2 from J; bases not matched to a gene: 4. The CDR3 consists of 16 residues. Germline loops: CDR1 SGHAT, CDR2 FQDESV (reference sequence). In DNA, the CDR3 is TGTGCCAGCAGCTTAGTTCCAGGGGGCCCTGGAAACACCATATATTTT. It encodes CASSLVPGGPGNTIYF. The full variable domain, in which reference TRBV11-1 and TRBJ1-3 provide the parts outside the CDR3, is EAEVAQSPRYKITEKSQAVAFWCDPISGHATLYWYRQILGQGPELLVQFQDESVVDDSQLPKDRFSAERLKGVDSTLKIQPAELGDSAMYLCASSLVPGGPGNTIYFGEGSWLTVV.

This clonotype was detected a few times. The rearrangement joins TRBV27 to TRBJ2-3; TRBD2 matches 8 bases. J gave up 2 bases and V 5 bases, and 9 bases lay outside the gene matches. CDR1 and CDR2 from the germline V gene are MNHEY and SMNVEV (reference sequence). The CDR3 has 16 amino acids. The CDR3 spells CASSNRRGGSTDTQYF. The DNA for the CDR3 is TGTGCCAGCAGTAACAGACGGGGGGGATCCACAGATACGCAGTATTTT.

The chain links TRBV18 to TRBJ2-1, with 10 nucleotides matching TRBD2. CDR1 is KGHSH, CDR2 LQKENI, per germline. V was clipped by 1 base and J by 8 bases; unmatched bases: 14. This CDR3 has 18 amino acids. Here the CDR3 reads CASSPQAGTSAVRHEQFF. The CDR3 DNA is TGTGCCAGCTCACCACAAGCCGGGACTAGCGCTGTCAGGCATGAGCAGTTCTTC.

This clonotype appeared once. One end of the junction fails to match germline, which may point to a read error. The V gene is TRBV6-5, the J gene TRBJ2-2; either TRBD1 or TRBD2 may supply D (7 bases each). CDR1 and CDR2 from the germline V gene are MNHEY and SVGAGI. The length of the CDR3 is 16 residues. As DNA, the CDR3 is TGTGCCAGCAGTGACTCGAGGGAGGGGGCTGCCGGGGAGCTGTTTTTT. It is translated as CASSDSREGAAGELFF.

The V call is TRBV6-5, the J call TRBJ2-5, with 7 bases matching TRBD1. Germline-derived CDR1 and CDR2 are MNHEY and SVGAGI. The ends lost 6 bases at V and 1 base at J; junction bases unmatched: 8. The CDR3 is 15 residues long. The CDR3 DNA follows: TGTGCCAGCAGACTTCGGGACAGCCTCCAAGAGACCCAGTACTTC. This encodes CASRLRDSLQETQYF.

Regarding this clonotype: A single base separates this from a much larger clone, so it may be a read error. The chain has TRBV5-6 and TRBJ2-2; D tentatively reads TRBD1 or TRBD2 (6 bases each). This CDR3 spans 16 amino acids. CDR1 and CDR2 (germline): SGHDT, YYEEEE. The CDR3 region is CASSLGGFGNTGEPFF. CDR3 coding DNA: TGTGCCAGCAGCCTAGGGGGGTTTGGGAACACCGGGGAGCCGTTTTTT.

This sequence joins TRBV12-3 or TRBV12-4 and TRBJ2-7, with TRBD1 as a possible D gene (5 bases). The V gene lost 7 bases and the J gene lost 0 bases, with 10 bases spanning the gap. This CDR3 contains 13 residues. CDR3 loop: CASKDTSSYEQYF. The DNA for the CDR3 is TGTGCCAGCAAGGACACGAGCTCCTACGAGCAGTACTTC.

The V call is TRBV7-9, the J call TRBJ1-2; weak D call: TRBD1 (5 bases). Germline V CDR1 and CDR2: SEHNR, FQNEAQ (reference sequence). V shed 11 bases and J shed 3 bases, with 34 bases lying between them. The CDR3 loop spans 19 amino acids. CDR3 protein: CAAGAAWGGALRPDYGYTF. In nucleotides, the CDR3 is TGTGCCGCCGGGGCCGCCTGGGGAGGGGCCCTCCGACCTGACTATGGCTACACCTTC.

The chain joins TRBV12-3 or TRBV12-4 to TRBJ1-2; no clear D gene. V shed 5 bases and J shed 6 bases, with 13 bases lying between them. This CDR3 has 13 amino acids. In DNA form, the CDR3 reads TGTGCCAGCAGTGTCGTGGACTTAGATGGCTACACCTTC. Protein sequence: CASSVVDLDGYTF.

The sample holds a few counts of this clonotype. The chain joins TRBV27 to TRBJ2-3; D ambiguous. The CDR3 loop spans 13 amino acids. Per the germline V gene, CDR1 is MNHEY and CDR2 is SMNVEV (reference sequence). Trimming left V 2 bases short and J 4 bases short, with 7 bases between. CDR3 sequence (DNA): TGTGCCAGCAGTTTACAGGTTGCAGATACGCAGTATTTT. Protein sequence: CASSLQVADTQYF.

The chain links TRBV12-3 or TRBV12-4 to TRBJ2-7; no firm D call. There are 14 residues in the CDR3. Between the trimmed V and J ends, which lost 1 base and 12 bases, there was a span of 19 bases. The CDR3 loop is CASSLVAGRTPAYF. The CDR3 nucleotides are TGTGCCAGCAGTTTAGTAGCTGGCAGAACGCCAGCGTACTTC.

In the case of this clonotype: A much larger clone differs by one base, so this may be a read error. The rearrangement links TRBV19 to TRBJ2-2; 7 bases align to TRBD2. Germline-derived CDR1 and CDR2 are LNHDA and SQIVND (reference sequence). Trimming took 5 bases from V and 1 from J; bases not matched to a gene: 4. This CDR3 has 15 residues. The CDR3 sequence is CASSWGGMNTGELFF. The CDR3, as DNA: TGTGCCAGTAGTTGGGGAGGGATGAACACCGGGGAGCTGTTTTTT. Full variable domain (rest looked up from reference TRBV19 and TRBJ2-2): DGGITQSPKYLFRKEGQNVTLSCEQNLNHDAMYWYRQDPGQGLRLIYYSQIVNDFQKGDIAEGYSVSREKKESFPLTVTSAQKNPTAFYLCASSWGGMNTGELFFGEGSRLTVL.

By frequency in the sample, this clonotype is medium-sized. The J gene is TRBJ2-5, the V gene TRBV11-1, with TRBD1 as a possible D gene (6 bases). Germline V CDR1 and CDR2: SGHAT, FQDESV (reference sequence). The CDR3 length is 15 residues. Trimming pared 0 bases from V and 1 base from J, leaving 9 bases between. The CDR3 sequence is CASSLAPTGQETQYF. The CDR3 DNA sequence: TGTGCCAGCAGCTTAGCCCCGACAGGCCAAGAGACCCAGTACTTC.

For the CDR3, the DNA is TGTGCCACCTACCGGGGGCCAACTGACGAGCAGTACTTC. Encoded protein: CATYRGPTDEQYF. This chain uses TRBV6-5 with TRBJ2-7; D is tentatively TRBD1 or TRBD2 (6 bases each). The CDR3 has 13 amino acids. CDR1 is MNHEY, CDR2 SVGAGI, per germline. V gave up 10 bases and J gave up 5 bases, with 18 bases separating them.

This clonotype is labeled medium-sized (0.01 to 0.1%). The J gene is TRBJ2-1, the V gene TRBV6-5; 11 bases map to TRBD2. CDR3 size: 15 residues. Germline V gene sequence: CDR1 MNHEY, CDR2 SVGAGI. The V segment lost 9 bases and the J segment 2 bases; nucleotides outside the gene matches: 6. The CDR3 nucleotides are TGTGCCAGACACTCTAGCGGGGGGACCTACAATGAGCAGTTCTTC. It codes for CARHSSGGTYNEQFF.

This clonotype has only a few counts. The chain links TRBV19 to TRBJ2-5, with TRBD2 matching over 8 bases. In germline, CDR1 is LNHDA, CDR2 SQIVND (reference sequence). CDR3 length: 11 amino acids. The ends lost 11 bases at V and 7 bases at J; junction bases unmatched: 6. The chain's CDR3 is CAAGGERTQYF. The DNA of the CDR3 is TGTGCCGCCGGGGGGGAAAGGACCCAGTACTTC.

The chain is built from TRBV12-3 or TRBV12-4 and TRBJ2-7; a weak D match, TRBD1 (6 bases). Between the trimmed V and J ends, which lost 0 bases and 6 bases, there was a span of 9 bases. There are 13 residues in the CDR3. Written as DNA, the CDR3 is TGTGCCAGCAGTTTAGCTGCAGGGGCCGAGCAGTACTTC. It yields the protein CASSLAAGAEQYF.

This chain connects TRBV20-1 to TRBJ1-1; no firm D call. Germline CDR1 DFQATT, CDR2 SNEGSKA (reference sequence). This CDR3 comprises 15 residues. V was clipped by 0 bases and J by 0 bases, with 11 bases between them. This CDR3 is CSARDQGPLNTEAFF. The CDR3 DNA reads TGCAGTGCTAGAGACCAAGGACCCCTGAACACTGAAGCTTTCTTT.

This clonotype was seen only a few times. As DNA, the CDR3 is TGTGCCAGCAGTTACAGGGAGAATGAGCAGTTCTTC. This codes for CASSYRENEQFF. The genes are TRBV6-2 or TRBV6-3 and TRBJ2-1, with TRBD2 as a possible D gene (5 bases). The CDR3 runs to 12 residues. Germline lookup yields CDR1 MNHEY and CDR2 SVGEGT. V lost 2 bases and J lost 7, with 6 bases in between.

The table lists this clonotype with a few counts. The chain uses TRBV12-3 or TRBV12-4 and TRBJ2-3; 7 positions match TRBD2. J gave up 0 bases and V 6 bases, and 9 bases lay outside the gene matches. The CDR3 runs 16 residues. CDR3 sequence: CASSSWREHSTDTQYF. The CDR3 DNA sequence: TGTGCCAGCAGCTCTTGGCGGGAGCATAGCACAGATACGCAGTATTTT.

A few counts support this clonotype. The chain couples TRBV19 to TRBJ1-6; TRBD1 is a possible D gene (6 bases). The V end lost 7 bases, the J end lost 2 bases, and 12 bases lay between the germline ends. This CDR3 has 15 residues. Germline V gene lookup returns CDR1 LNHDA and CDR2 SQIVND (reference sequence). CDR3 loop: CASTGRGPYNSPLHF. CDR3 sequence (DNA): TGTGCCAGTACCGGCAGGGGTCCCTATAATTCACCCCTCCACTTT.

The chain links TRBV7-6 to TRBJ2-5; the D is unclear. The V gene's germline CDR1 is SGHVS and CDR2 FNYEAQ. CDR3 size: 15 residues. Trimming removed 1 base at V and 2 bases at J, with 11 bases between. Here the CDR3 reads CASSLELKVQETQYF. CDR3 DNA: TGTGCCAGCAGCTTAGAACTTAAGGTTCAAGAGACCCAGTACTTC.

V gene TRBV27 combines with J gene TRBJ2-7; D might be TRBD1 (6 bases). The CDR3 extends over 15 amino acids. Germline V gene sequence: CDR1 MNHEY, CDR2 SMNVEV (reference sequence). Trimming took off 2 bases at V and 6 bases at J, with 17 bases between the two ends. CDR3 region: CASSLQTTGLGEQYF. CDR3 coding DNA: TGTGCCAGCAGTTTACAAACCACAGGGTTGGGCGAGCAGTACTTC.

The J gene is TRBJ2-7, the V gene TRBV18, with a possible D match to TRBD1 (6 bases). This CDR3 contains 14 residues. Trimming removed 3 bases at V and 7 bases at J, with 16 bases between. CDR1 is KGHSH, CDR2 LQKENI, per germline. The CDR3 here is CASSPETGPSEQYF. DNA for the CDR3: TGTGCCAGCTCACCCGAGACAGGCCCATCGGAGCAGTACTTC.

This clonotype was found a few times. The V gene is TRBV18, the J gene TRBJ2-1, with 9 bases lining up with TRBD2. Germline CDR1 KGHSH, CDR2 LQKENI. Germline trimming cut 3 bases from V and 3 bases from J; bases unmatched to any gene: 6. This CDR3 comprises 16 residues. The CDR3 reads CASSPPGGGGYNEQFF. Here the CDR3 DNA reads TGTGCCAGCTCACCTCCGGGCGGGGGGGGCTACAATGAGCAGTTCTTC. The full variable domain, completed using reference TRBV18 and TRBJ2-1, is NAGVMQNPRHLVRRRGQEARLRCSPMKGHSHVYWYRQLPEEGLKFMVYLQKENIIDESGMPKERFSAEFPKEGPSILRIQQVVRGDSAAYFCASSPPGGGGYNEQFFGPGTRLTVL.

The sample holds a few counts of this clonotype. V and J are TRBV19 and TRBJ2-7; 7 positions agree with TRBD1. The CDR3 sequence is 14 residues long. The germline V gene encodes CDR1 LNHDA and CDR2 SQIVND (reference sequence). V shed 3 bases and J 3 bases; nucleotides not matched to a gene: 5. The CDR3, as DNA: TGTGCCAGTAGTATGGGGGACAGCCTCTACGAGCAGTACTTC. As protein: CASSMGDSLYEQYF.